The 31 T cell receptor beta chains reported below all come from one sample, sequenced in a study of blood T cell repertoires in COVID-19. The data were produced by immunoSEQ multiplex PCR, yet TCRdb's version contains in-frame clones alone and is incomplete. The sample shows under 100,000 clones, around 86% of them seen only once. Sequenced: peripheral blood. Source of these receptors: a man in his forties or fifties with acute or convalescent COVID-19.

This clone appeared many times. The chain links TRBV5-4 to TRBJ1-6, with D hard to call. Between the trimmed V and J ends, which lost 4 bases and 10 bases, there was a span of 21 bases. The CDR3 is made up of 16 amino acids. Looked up from germline, CDR1 is SGHNT and CDR2 is YYREEE (reference sequence). The CDR3 region is CASSIRGIQEGSPLHF. CDR3 bases: TGTGCCAGCAGCATTCGGGGAATTCAGGAGGGATCACCCCTCCACTTT.

The V gene is TRBV30, the J gene TRBJ2-5; D remains unclear. The CDR3 is 11 residues long. V was clipped by 4 bases and J by 1 base, with 4 bases between them. Per germline, CDR1 GTSNPN and CDR2 SVGIG (reference sequence). CDR3 bases: TGTGCCTGGAAGAGCCAAGAGACCCAGTACTTC. The encoded protein is CAWKSQETQYF.

The chain uses TRBV18 and TRBJ2-1; weak D call: TRBD2 (6 bases). Per germline, CDR1 KGHSH and CDR2 LQKENI. Between the trimmed V and J ends, which lost 4 bases and 9 bases, there was a span of 31 bases. The CDR3 has 19 residues. This CDR3 is CASSLRTINTQRTVIEQFF. The DNA for the CDR3 is TGTGCCAGCTCACTCCGGACTATAAACACCCAACGCACGGTCATTGAGCAGTTCTTC.

This chain uses TRBV7-8 with TRBJ1-2; D ambiguous. V shed 3 bases and J shed 0 bases, with 5 bases lying between them. The CDR3 is 13 amino acids. Germline loops: CDR1 SGHVS, CDR2 FQNEAQ. CDR3 loop: CASSFAANYGYTF. CDR3 nucleotides: TGTGCCAGCAGCTTTGCGGCTAACTATGGCTACACCTTC.

CDR3 amino acids: CACVPGNTIYF. The CDR3 nucleotides are TGTGCCTGCGTTCCTGGAAACACCATATATTTT. The chain joins TRBV30 to TRBJ1-3; D gene uncertain. V was pared by 6 bases and J by 2 bases, with 5 bases between. The germline gives CDR1 GTSNPN, CDR2 SVGIG (reference sequence). This CDR3 contains 11 residues.

The chain recombines TRBV3-1 (or the pseudogene TRBV3-2) with TRBJ2-6, with a weak D call TRBD1 (6 bases). Deletions cut 3 bases from V and 2 bases from J, with 14 bases between. Germline V gene sequence: CDR1 LGHDT, CDR2 YNNKEL (reference sequence). This CDR3 is built from 17 residues. The DNA of the CDR3 is TGTGCCAGCAGCCACCTCGCCAGGGGCCCTGGGGCCAACGTCCTGACTTTC. Amino acids: CASSHLARGPGANVLTF.

V gene TRBV19 combines with J gene TRBJ1-1; D is ambiguous. CDR1 and CDR2 (germline): LNHDA, SQIVND (reference sequence). This CDR3 region has 15 residues. The V end was cut by 3 bases, the J end by 5 bases, with 16 bases between. CDR3 sequence (DNA): TGTGCCAGTAGTATGGAGCGGGCCCCCCGGACTGAAGCTTTCTTT. This codes for CASSMERAPRTEAFF. The full variable domain, in which reference TRBV19 and TRBJ1-1 provide the parts outside the CDR3, is DGGITQSPKYLFRKEGQNVTLSCEQNLNHDAMYWYRQDPGQGLRLIYYSQIVNDFQKGDIAEGYSVSREKKESFPLTVTSAQKNPTAFYLCASSMERAPRTEAFFGQGTRLTVV.

This rearrangement joins TRBV30 to TRBJ1-1; 8 bases match TRBD1. Germline-derived CDR1 and CDR2 are GTSNPN and SVGIG (reference sequence). This CDR3 is 12 amino acids long. Germline trimming cut 7 bases from V and 3 bases from J; bases unmatched to any gene: 4. CDR3 DNA sequence: TGTGCCTCGGACAGGGTGGACACTGAAGCTTTCTTT. Its translation: CASDRVDTEAFF.

V usage is TRBV6-1 and J usage is TRBJ2-5; 12 positions match TRBD2. The CDR3 extends over 15 amino acids. The germline V gene encodes CDR1 MNHNS and CDR2 SASEGT. V lost 3 bases to trimming and J lost 4 bases; unmatched junction nucleotides: 3. CDR3: CASSDPGLAGETQYF. Here the CDR3 DNA reads TGTGCCAGCAGTGATCCGGGACTAGCGGGAGAGACCCAGTACTTC.

This chain uses TRBV6-6 with TRBJ2-2; 7 positions match TRBD1. The CDR3 runs to 14 residues. Germline V gene data show CDR1 as MNHNY and CDR2 as SVGAGI (reference sequence). Trimming removed 7 bases from V and 1 base from J; junction bases left unmatched: 3. The CDR3 nucleotides read TGTGCCAGCAAGGCAGGGGGGAACACCGGGGAGCTGTTTTTT. Translated, it gives CASKAGGNTGELFF.

This clone came up once. V is TRBV11-3 and J is TRBJ2-3; 7 nucleotides line up with TRBD1. The germline gives CDR1 SGHNT, CDR2 YENEEA. V shed 4 bases, J shed 4 bases, and the junction held 2 bases outside the gene matches. The CDR3 extends over 13 amino acids. CDR3 amino acids: CASSSTGADTQYF. The CDR3, as DNA: TGTGCCAGCAGCTCCACAGGGGCAGATACGCAGTATTTT.

J is TRBJ2-6 and V is TRBV3-1 (or the pseudogene TRBV3-2), with TRBD1 as a possible D gene (5 bases). The CDR3 totals 19 residues. Germline V gives CDR1 LGHDT, CDR2 YNNKEL (reference sequence). The V end was cut by 5 bases, the J end by 0 bases, with 20 bases between. The CDR3 DNA sequence: TGTGCCAGCAGCTACCGCCGGACACCAGGCTTCTCTGGGGCCAACGTCCTGACTTTC. Its protein is CASSYRRTPGFSGANVLTF.

The V gene is TRBV15, the J gene TRBJ2-7; the D gene is possibly TRBD2 (6 bases). This CDR3 has 16 residues. Trimming shortened V by 1 base and J by 4 bases, and 17 bases separated the two germline ends. The V gene's germline CDR1 is LNHNV and CDR2 YYDKDF (reference sequence). In nucleotides, the CDR3 is TGTGCCACCAGCAGAGGTCCCGGGACTGATACTTACGAGCAGTACTTC. Translation gives CATSRGPGTDTYEQYF.

V gene TRBV18 combines with J gene TRBJ2-5; maybe TRBD2 (7 bases). The CDR3 sequence is 14 residues long. Germline V gene data show CDR1 as KGHSH and CDR2 as LQKENI. V gave up 4 bases and J gave up 5 bases, with 14 bases separating them. CDR3: CASSLRGARETQYF. Here the CDR3 DNA reads TGTGCCAGCTCACTTCGGGGGGCGAGGGAGACCCAGTACTTC.

This sequence joins TRBV5-1 and TRBJ2-7, with 8 positions matching TRBD1. The germline V gene encodes CDR1 SGHRS and CDR2 YFSETQ. After removal of 0 bases from V and 6 bases from J, the junction contained 11 bases not matched to a gene. The CDR3 sequence is 16 residues long. The CDR3 DNA follows: TGCGCCAGCAGCTTGGAACCCGCCCGGACAGGGCTCGAGCAGTACTTC. Translated: CASSLEPARTGLEQYF.

This clone was observed once. The chain has TRBV7-9 and TRBJ2-5, with 7 bases fitting TRBD1. Germline-derived CDR1 and CDR2 are SEHNR and FQNEAQ (reference sequence). The J segment lost 5 bases and the V segment lost 5 bases, leaving 11 bases of the junction unmatched. The CDR3 has 15 residues. CDR3 sequence reads: CASSVRDSARETQYF. Written as DNA, the CDR3 is TGTGCCAGCAGCGTAAGGGACAGCGCCAGGGAGACCCAGTACTTC.

The chain employs TRBV7-2 and TRBJ1-3, with D possibly TRBD1 on 6 matching bases. CDR1 SGHTA and CDR2 FQGNSA come from the germline V gene. This CDR3 is built from 14 residues. The V end was cut by 3 bases, the J end by 4 bases, with 10 bases between. CDR3 amino acids: CASSFPTGGNTIYF. The CDR3 bases are TGTGCCAGCAGCTTCCCGACAGGAGGAAACACCATATATTTT.

J is TRBJ1-1 and V is TRBV18, with D perhaps TRBD1 (6 bases). Trimming removed 3 bases at V and 2 bases at J, with 16 bases between. CDR3 length equals 16 residues. CDR1 KGHSH and CDR2 LQKENI come from the germline V gene. In nucleotides, the CDR3 is TGTGCCAGCTCACCCCGACAGGCGGAACCTAACACTGAAGCTTTCTTT. It encodes CASSPRQAEPNTEAFF.

The chain recombines TRBV5-6 with TRBJ2-3; D ambiguous. Germline lookup yields CDR1 SGHDT and CDR2 YYEEEE. There are 13 residues in the CDR3. V dropped 7 bases and J dropped 3 bases, with 12 bases sitting between them. The CDR3 loop reads CASLNRGTDTQYF. The DNA for the CDR3 is TGTGCCAGCCTAAACCGAGGAACAGATACGCAGTATTTT.

The rearrangement uses TRBV6-5 and TRBJ1-2; TRBD1 aligns across 7 bases. V dropped 2 bases and J dropped 7; count of bases not matched to a gene: 10. CDR1 is MNHEY and CDR2 is SVGAGI in the germline V gene. The CDR3 totals 15 residues. CDR3 nucleotides: TGTGCCAGCAGTTACGACAGGGACGGCTCGGGTGGCTACACCTTC. This sequence encodes CASSYDRDGSGGYTF.

V is TRBV7-9 and J is TRBJ2-1, with D perhaps TRBD2 (6 bases). CDR3 length: 11 residues. With 6 bases removed from V and 8 bases from J, the gap between germline ends came to 8 bases. Germline-derived CDR1 and CDR2 are SEHNR and FQNEAQ (reference sequence). Here the CDR3 DNA reads TGTGCCAGCAGTCCGGGGGATGAGCAGTTCTTC. Translation gives CASSPGDEQFF.

V is TRBV29-1 and J is TRBJ1-2; D unresolved. Germline CDR1 is SQVTM and CDR2 is ANQGSEA. V was trimmed by 3 bases and J by 1 base, leaving 3 bases between them. The CDR3 runs to 11 residues. The CDR3 nucleotides read TGCAGCGTTGACAGTAACTATGGCTACACCTTC. As protein: CSVDSNYGYTF.

A remark on this clone: At the DNA level, this CDR3 is encoded by other sequences in the same sample as well. J is TRBJ2-7 and V is TRBV5-1; possible D gene TRBD1, 6 bases. V was cut by 0 bases and J by 1 base, with 14 bases left in between. This CDR3 contains 16 residues. Germline CDR1 SGHRS, CDR2 YFSETQ. This CDR3 reads CASSLAAGTPSYEQYF. Here the CDR3 DNA reads TGCGCCAGCAGCTTGGCCGCCGGGACACCGTCCTACGAGCAGTACTTC.

The V call is TRBV10-1, the J call TRBJ2-1; TRBD2 matches 8 bases. V gave up 7 bases and J gave up 8 bases; unmatched junction bases: 4. CDR3 size: 12 residues. Germline V gene data show CDR1 as WNHNN and CDR2 as SYGVQD (reference sequence). CDR3 sequence (DNA): TGCGCCAGCACCGACGGGGGGGATGAGCAGTTCTTC. Its protein is CASTDGGDEQFF.

This chain connects TRBV5-1 to TRBJ2-7; D is perhaps TRBD1 (6 bases). The CDR3 length is 14 residues. Germline V CDR1 and CDR2: SGHRS, YFSETQ. The V end was cut by 1 base, the J end by 6 bases, with 14 bases between. For the CDR3, the DNA is TGCGCCAGCAGCTTGAACAGGGAAACAGGCGAGCAGTACTTC. This codes for CASSLNRETGEQYF.

This chain uses TRBV13 with TRBJ2-7; weak D call: TRBD2 (6 bases). Deletions cut 5 bases from V and 0 bases from J, with 14 bases between. Germline V CDR1 and CDR2: PRHDT, FYEKMQ (reference sequence). The CDR3 extends over 15 amino acids. The DNA for the CDR3 is TGTGCCAGCAGCCCGAGAGCGGGCTACTCCTACGAGCAGTACTTC. Translation: CASSPRAGYSYEQYF. Based on the CDR3 plus reference TRBV13 and TRBJ2-7, the full variable domain is AAGVIQSPRHLIKEKRETATLKCYPIPRHDTVYWYQQGPGQDPQFLISFYEKMQSDKGSIPDRFSAQQFSDYHSELNMSSLELGDSALYFCASSPRAGYSYEQYFGPGTRLTVT.

This clone was detected a few times. The rearrangement joins TRBV7-2 to TRBJ2-1, with D unclear. Trimming shortened V by 4 bases and J by 4 bases, and 14 bases separated the two germline ends. CDR3 length: 15 amino acids. CDR1 is SGHTA, CDR2 FQGNSA, per germline. The CDR3: CASSYGVESYNEQFF. The DNA of the CDR3 is TGTGCCAGCAGCTATGGAGTAGAAAGTTACAATGAGCAGTTCTTC.

The chain links TRBV3-1 (or the pseudogene TRBV3-2) to TRBJ1-5, with D perhaps TRBD1 (5 bases). Trimming took off 3 bases at V and 2 bases at J, with 8 bases between the two ends. CDR3 length: 14 residues. Germline values: CDR1 LGHDT, CDR2 YNNKEL (reference sequence). CDR3 nucleotide sequence: TGTGCCAGCAGCCAGCGGGGGGGCAATCAGCCCCAGCATTTT. Translated: CASSQRGGNQPQHF.

The chain recombines TRBV24-1 with TRBJ2-3; 10 bases align to TRBD2. Germline values: CDR1 KGHDR, CDR2 SFDVKD. Unmatched junction bases numbered 14, after V lost 7 bases and J lost 11 bases. The CDR3 runs to 15 residues. The CDR3 DNA follows: TGTGCCACCAGAGGTCCTAGCGGGAGCACCCCCCGGCAGTATTTT. Translated, it gives CATRGPSGSTPRQYF.

V is TRBV19 and J is TRBJ1-5; 9 nucleotides line up with TRBD1. Germline trimming cut 8 bases from V and 4 bases from J; bases unmatched to any gene: 3. The CDR3 is made up of 13 amino acids. From germline, CDR1 is LNHDA and CDR2 SQIVND (reference sequence). The CDR3 DNA is TGTGCCAGTTGGGACAGGGCAAATCAGCCCCAGCATTTT. Its translation: CASWDRANQPQHF.

The V and J genes are TRBV5-6 and TRBJ2-3, with D possibly TRBD2 on 7 matching bases. The CDR3 is 17 amino acids. V was trimmed by 2 bases and J by 5 bases, leaving 21 bases between them. Per the germline V gene, CDR1 is SGHDT and CDR2 is YYEEEE. CDR3 protein: CASSFPLTGGRGDTQYF. The CDR3 bases are TGTGCCAGCAGCTTCCCCCTCACGGGGGGCCGGGGAGATACGCAGTATTTT. Complete variable domain (other parts from reference TRBV5-6 and TRBJ2-3): DAGVTQSPTHLIKTRGQQVTLRCSPKSGHDTVSWYQQALGQGPQFIFQYYEEEERQRGNFPDRFSGHQFPNYSSELNVNALLLGDSALYLCASSFPLTGGRGDTQYFGPGTRLTVL.